The 9 T cell receptor beta chains reported below all come from one sample, sequenced in a study of T-cell reconstitution after alpha-beta-depleted transplantation in children. Library preparation (for TCRbeta) was performed with unique molecular identifiers. TCRdb reanalysed the PCR reads using MiXCR and keeps one entry per CDR3 protein. The sample consists of about 420,000 distinct CDR3 sequences, 15% to 20% of them appearing once. The input for sequencing was PBMCs, mostly from graft donor cells, taken 360 days after TCRalphabeta/CD19-depleted stem cell transplant. Receptors were obtained from a boy under two years old who had a stem cell transplant for Wiskott-Aldrich syndrome, so the T cells may come from the graft donor.

This clonotype was detected a few times. V is TRBV20-1 and J is TRBJ2-5; no reliable D call. Per germline, CDR1 DFQATT and CDR2 SNEGSKA (reference sequence). The length of the CDR3 is 13 residues. The CDR3 region has the DNA TGCACCCCTTTCTTGAGGCGGTGGGAGACCCAGTACTTC. It encodes CTPFLRRWETQYF.

This chain joins TRBV18 and TRBJ2-7; D unresolved. Per the germline V gene, CDR1 is KGHSH and CDR2 is LQKENI. The CDR3 is 14 residues long. The germline V and J ends were trimmed by 4 bases and 3 bases, with 13 bases remaining between them. CDR3: CASSQQVGLYEQYF. CDR3 bases: TGTGCCAGCTCACAGCAGGTTGGCCTCTACGAGCAGTACTTC.

The chain combines TRBV4-1 with TRBJ2-6; D could derive from TRBD1 or TRBD2 (5 bases each). The CDR3 spans 16 residues. V lost 1 base and J 3 bases, leaving 10 bases between the germline ends. The V gene's germline CDR1 is MGHRA and CDR2 YSYEKL. The CDR3 loop reads CASSQARGDGANVLTF. For the CDR3, the DNA is TGCGCCAGCAGCCAAGCCCGAGGGGATGGGGCCAACGTCCTGACTTTC.

This clonotype was counted a few times. CDR3 nucleotide sequence: TGTGCCAGCAGCCCTAGCGGGGGGGTGGATGAGCAGTTCTTC. The encoded protein is CASSPSGGVDEQFF. The chain combines TRBV7-6 with TRBJ2-1, with 12 bases matching TRBD2. Trimming at V came to 5 bases and at J to 8 bases, leaving 4 bases not matched to a gene. The germline CDR1 and CDR2 sequences are SGHVS and FNYEAQ. The CDR3 contains 14 residues. Using reference TRBV7-6 and TRBJ2-1 for the parts outside the CDR3, the full variable domain is GAGVSQSPRYKVTKRGQDVALRCDPISGHVSLYWYRQALGQGPEFLTYFNYEAQQDKSGLPNDRFSAERPEGSISTLTIQRTEQRDSAMYRCASSPSGGVDEQFFGPGTRLTVL.

This clonotype was counted at least ten times. V is TRBV13 and J is TRBJ2-7; no firm D call. Germline V gene data show CDR1 as PRHDT and CDR2 as FYEKMQ (reference sequence). CDR3 size: 12 residues. V dropped 5 bases and J dropped 2 bases, with 7 bases sitting between them. CDR3: CASSEGPYEQYF. CDR3 DNA: TGTGCCAGCAGCGAAGGCCCCTACGAGCAGTACTTC.

In this sample, this clonotype turned up a few times. The V gene is TRBV3-1, the J gene TRBJ2-5; TRBD2 matches at 9 bases. Germline V gene sequence: CDR1 LGHDT, CDR2 YNNKEL (reference sequence). The CDR3 totals 19 residues. Unmatched junction bases numbered 16, after V lost 0 bases and J lost 5 bases. CDR3 amino acids: CASSQDRVIAGVRKETQYF. Here the CDR3 DNA reads TGTGCCAGCAGCCAAGATCGAGTCATAGCGGGGGTAAGGAAGGAGACCCAGTACTTC.

This sequence joins TRBV21-1 and TRBJ2-7; the table assigns TRBD1, which was not confirmed against the DNA. TRBV21-1 is noted as a pseudogene. This CDR3 is 16 amino acids long. The CDR3, as DNA: TGTGCCAGCAGCGCTAGACAGGGGCAGGGGACCTACGAGCAGTACTTC. Translation: CASSARQGQGTYEQYF.

This clonotype was found a few times. At one boundary the junction diverges from the germline segment, which might be a read error. The chain has TRBV28 and TRBJ1-2, with D unclear. The CDR3 runs to 10 residues. Germline CDR1 is MDHEN and CDR2 is SYDVKM. CDR3 protein: CASSSWALIF. In nucleotides, the CDR3 is TGTGCCAGCAGTTCTTGGGCCCTCATCTTC.

There are a few counts of this clonotype. This chain uses TRBV10-3 with TRBJ2-3; TRBD1 matches at 9 bases. V was clipped by 2 bases and J by 14 bases; unmatched bases: 5. This CDR3 comprises 12 residues. The germline CDR1 and CDR2 sequences are ENHRY and SYGVKD. The CDR3 DNA is TGTGCCATCAGTGAGCCCGGGACAGGGTTGTATTTT. This encodes CAISEPGTGLYF.